The TCR beta chain under discussion was sequenced for a study of blood T cell repertoires in COVID-19. The overall study: Both acute and convalescent COVID-19 samples were obtained from the United States, Italy and Spain. PBMCs, B-cell-depleted T cells, or T cells provided the cDNA or gDNA that made up the material.

Germline V gene sequence: CDR1 SGHTA, CDR2 FQGNSA. The CDR3 consists of 14 residues. The germline V and J ends were trimmed by 0 bases and 7 bases, with 13 bases remaining between them. Methods used by the authors: Nucleated cell counts were estimated from reference gene primer amplification. Sequencing used immunoSEQ multiplex PCR; TCRdb keeps in-frame clones, though not all of them. That table gives V, J and clone size, and the DNA gave D and trimming. The sample contains 35,000 to 50,000 clones, approximately 93% of which appear only once. This clone was observed a few times. The rearrangement links TRBV7-2 to TRBJ2-7; D is undetermined. Specimen: peripheral blood. This receptor was identified in a man aged 45-65 years with active COVID-19. Here the CDR3 DNA reads TGTGCCAGCAGCTTAGCGGCAGCGTCAAGGGAGCAGTACTTC. It translates to CASSLAAASREQYF.